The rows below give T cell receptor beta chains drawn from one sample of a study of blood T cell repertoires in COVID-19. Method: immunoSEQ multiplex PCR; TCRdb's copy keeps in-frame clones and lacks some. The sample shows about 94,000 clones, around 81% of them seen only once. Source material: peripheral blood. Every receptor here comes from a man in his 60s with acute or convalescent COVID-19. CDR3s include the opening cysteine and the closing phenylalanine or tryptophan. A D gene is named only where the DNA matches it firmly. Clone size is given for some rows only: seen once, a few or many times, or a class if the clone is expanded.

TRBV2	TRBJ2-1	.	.	CASSDPGQAYNEQFF	TGTGCCAGCAGTGATCCGGGACAAGCCTACAATGAGCAGTTCTTC
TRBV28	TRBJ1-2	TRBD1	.	CASSLSWTGGSRGYTF	TGTGCCAGCAGTTTATCCTGGACAGGGGGTTCTCGTGGCTACACCTTC
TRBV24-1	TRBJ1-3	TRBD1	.	CATSDDREDGNTIYF	TGTGCCACCAGCGATGACAGGGAGGATGGAAACACCATATATTTT
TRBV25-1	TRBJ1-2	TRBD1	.	CASSEGHRGDGYTF	TGTGCCAGCAGTGAGGGGCACAGGGGTGATGGCTACACCTTC
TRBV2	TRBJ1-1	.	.	CASSDTGGGGYPEAFF	TGTGCCAGCAGTGATACCGGGGGGGGAGGGTACCCTGAAGCTTTCTTT
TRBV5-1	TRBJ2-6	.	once	CASSPQGSGANVLTF	TGCGCCAGCAGCCCACAGGGCTCTGGGGCCAACGTCCTGACTTTC
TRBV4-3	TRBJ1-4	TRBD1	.	CASSQGTGGGEKLFF	TGCGCCAGCAGCCAAGGAACAGGGGGAGGAGAAAAACTGTTTTTT
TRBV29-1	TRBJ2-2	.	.	CSVEVPVASSTGELFF	TGCAGCGTTGAAGTACCCGTGGCTAGCTCAACCGGGGAGCTGTTTTTT
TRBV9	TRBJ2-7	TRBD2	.	CASSPLAGGPYEQYF	TGTGCCAGCAGCCCCCTAGCGGGGGGGCCGTACGAGCAGTACTTC
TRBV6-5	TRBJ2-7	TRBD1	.	CASNPGGSSSYEQYF	TGTGCCAGCAACCCAGGGGGCAGTAGCTCCTACGAGCAGTACTTC
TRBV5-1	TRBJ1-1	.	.	CASSWRMNTEAFF	TGCGCCAGCAGCTGGAGGATGAACACTGAAGCTTTCTTT
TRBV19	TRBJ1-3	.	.	CASSTSGNTIYF	TGTGCCAGTAGTACTTCTGGAAACACCATATATTTT
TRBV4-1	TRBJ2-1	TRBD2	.	CASSQVGGARNEQFF	TGCGCCAGCAGCCAAGTCGGGGGGGCCAGAAATGAGCAGTTCTTC
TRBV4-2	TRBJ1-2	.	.	CASSQAGEYGYTF	TGTGCCAGCAGCCAAGCGGGGGAATATGGCTACACCTTC
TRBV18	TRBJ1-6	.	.	CASSPSPGQLNSPLHF	TGTGCCAGCTCACCTTCCCCAGGGCAGCTCAATTCACCCCTCCACTTT
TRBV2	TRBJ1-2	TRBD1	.	CASTRDSTYGYTF	TGTGCCAGTACTCGGGACAGTACTTATGGCTACACCTTC
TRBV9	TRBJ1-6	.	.	CASSVGGDYTYNSPLHF	TGTGCCAGCAGCGTAGGGGGGGACTACACCTATAATTCACCCCTCCACTTT
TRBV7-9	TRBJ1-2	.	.	CASSFGVRGPSTYGYTF	TGTGCCAGCAGCTTTGGAGTGAGAGGGCCAAGTACATATGGCTACACCTTC
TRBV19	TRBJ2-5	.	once	CASIGTGSETQYF	TGTGCCAGTATCGGCACGGGGTCAGAGACCCAGTACTTC
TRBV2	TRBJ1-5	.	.	CASSQAARNQPQHF	TGTGCCAGCAGTCAGGCAGCTCGTAATCAGCCCCAGCATTTT
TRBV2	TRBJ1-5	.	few	CASSAGGVQPQHF	TGTGCCAGCAGCGCGGGGGGGGTACAGCCCCAGCATTTT
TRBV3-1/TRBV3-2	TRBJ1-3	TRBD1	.	CASSHLDRGQGNTIYF	TGTGCCAGCAGCCACCTGGACAGGGGGCAAGGAAACACCATATATTTT
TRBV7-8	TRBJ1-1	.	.	CASSRFTENTEAFF	TGTGCCAGCAGCCGATTCACAGAGAACACTGAAGCTTTCTTT
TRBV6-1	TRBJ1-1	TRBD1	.	CASSDRLTQGLLEAFF	TGTGCCAGCAGTGACCGCTTGACACAGGGGTTGCTCGAAGCTTTCTTT
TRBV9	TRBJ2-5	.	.	CASSVSSGETQYF	TGTGCCAGCAGCGTAAGTAGCGGAGAGACCCAGTACTTC
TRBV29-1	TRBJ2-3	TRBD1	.	CSVGSDRVTDTQYF	TGCAGCGTCGGTTCGGACAGGGTCACAGATACGCAGTATTTT
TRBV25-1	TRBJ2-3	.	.	CAVGVDTDTQYF	TGTGCCGTAGGGGTAGACACAGATACGCAGTATTTT
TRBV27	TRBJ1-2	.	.	CASSPGYGYTF	TGTGCCAGCAGTCCCGGGTATGGCTACACCTTC
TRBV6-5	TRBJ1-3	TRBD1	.	CASRQGVRNTIYF	TGTGCCAGTAGACAGGGGGTGAGAAACACCATATATTTT
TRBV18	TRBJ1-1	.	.	CASSPPGAEAFF	TGTGCCAGCTCACCACCCGGGGCTGAAGCTTTCTTT
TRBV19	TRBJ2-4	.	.	CASSITGNIQYF	TGTGCCAGTAGTATCACGGGGAACATTCAGTACTTC
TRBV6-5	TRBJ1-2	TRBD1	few	CASSQSSDRGGGYTF	TGTGCCAGCAGCCAATCCTCGGACAGGGGGGGAGGCTACACCTTC
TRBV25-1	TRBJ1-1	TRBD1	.	CASRETGGNTEAFF	TGTGCCAGCCGCGAGACAGGGGGGAACACTGAAGCTTTCTTT
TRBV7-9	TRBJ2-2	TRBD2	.	CASSLTSGGLTGELFF	TGTGCCAGCAGCTTAACTAGCGGGGGCCTTACCGGGGAGCTGTTTTTT
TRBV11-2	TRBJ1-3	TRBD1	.	CASSLAGGDGNTIYF	TGTGCCAGCAGCTTAGCAGGGGGAGATGGAAACACCATATATTTT
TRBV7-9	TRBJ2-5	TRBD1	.	CASSPRQGKYQETQYF	TGTGCCAGCAGCCCCCGACAGGGGAAGTACCAAGAGACCCAGTACTTC
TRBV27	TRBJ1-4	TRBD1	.	CASSPRDRYEKLFF	TGTGCCAGCAGTCCGCGGGACAGATATGAAAAACTGTTTTTT
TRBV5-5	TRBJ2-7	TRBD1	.	CASSPDPQQGAAYEQYF	TGTGCCAGCAGCCCAGATCCTCAACAGGGGGCAGCCTACGAGCAGTACTTC
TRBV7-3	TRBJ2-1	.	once	CASSIQGSYNEQFF	TGTGCCAGCAGCATACAGGGTTCCTACAATGAGCAGTTCTTC